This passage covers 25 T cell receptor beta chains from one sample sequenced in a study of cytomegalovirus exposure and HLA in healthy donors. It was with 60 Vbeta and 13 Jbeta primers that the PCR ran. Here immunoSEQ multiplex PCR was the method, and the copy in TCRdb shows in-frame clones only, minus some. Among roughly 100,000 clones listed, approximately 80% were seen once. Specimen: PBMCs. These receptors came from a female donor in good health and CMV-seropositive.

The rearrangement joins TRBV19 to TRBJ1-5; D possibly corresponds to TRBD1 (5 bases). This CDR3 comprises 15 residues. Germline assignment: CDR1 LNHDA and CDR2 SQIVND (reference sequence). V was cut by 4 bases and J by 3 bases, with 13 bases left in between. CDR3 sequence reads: CASSKYRGNNQPQHF. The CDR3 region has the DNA TGTGCCAGTAGTAAATATAGGGGAAACAATCAGCCCCAGCATTTT.

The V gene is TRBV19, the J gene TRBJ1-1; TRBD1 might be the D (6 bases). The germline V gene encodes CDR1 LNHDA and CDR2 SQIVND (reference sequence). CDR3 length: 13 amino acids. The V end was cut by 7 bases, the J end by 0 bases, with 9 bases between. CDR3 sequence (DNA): TGTGCCAGTACCAGACAGGTGAACACTGAAGCTTTCTTT. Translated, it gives CASTRQVNTEAFF.

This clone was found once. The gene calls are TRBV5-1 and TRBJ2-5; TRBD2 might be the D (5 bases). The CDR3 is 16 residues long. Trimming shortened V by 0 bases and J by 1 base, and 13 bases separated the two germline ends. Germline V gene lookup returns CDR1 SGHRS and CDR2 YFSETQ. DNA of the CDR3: TGCGCCAGCAGCTTGGTGGGAGCGGAGATCCAAGAGACCCAGTACTTC. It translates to CASSLVGAEIQETQYF.

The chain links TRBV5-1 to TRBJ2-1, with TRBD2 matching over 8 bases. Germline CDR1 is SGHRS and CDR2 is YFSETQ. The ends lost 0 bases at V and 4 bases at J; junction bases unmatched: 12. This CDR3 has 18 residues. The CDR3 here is CASSLEPSGTRSYNEQFF. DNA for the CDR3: TGCGCCAGCAGCTTGGAACCTTCCGGGACTAGATCATACAATGAGCAGTTCTTC.

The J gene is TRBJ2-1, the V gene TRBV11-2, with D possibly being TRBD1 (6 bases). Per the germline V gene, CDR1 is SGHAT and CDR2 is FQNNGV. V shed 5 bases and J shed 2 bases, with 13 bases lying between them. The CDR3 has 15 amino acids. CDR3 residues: CASSGAGTTYNEQFF. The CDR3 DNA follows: TGTGCCAGCAGCGGAGCCGGGACAACCTACAATGAGCAGTTCTTC. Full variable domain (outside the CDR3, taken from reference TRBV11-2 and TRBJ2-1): EAGVAQSPRYKIIEKRQSVAFWCNPISGHATLYWYQQILGQGPKLLIQFQNNGVVDDSQLPKDRFSAERLKGVDSTLKIQPAKLEDSAVYLCASSGAGTTYNEQFFGPGTRLTVL.

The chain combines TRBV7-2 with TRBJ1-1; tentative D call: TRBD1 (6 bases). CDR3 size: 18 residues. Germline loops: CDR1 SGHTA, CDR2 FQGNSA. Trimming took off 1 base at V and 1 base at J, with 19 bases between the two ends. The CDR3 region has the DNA TGTGCCAGCAGCTTAGTGGTAGGGACAAAACGTAAGAACACTGAAGCTTTCTTT. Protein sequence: CASSLVVGTKRKNTEAFF.

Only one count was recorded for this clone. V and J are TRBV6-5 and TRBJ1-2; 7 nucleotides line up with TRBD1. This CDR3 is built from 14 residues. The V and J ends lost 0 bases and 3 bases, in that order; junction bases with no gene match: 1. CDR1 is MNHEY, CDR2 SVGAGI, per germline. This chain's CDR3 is CASSYSTGYYGYTF. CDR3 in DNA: TGTGCCAGCAGTTACTCGACAGGGTACTATGGCTACACCTTC.

The CDR3 DNA reads as TGTGCCAGCTCACCACTGGGACTAGCGGGGGGAACAGATACGCAGTATTTT. It codes for CASSPLGLAGGTDTQYF. The rearrangement links TRBV18 to TRBJ2-3, with TRBD2 matching over 15 bases. V lost 1 base and J lost 3; bases outside the gene matches: 2. In germline, CDR1 is KGHSH, CDR2 LQKENI. This CDR3 has 17 residues.

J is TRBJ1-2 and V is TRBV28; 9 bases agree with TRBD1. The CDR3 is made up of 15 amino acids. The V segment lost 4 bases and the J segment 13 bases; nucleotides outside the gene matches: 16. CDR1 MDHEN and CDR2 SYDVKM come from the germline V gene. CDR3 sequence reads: CASSSLRTGALSGTF. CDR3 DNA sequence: TGTGCCAGCAGTTCGCTCCGGACAGGGGCCCTATCGGGCACCTTC.

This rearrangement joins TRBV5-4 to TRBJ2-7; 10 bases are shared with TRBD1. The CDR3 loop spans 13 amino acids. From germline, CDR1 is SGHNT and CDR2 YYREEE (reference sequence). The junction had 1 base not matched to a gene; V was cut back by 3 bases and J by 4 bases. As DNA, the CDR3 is TGTGCCAGCAGCTGGACAGGGGGGTACGAGCAGTACTTC. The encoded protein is CASSWTGGYEQYF.

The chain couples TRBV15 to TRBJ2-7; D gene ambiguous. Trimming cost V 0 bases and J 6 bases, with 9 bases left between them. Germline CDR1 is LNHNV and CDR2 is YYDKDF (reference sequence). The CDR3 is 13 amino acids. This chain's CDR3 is CATSRDPPCEQYF. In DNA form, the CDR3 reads TGTGCCACCAGCAGAGATCCTCCCTGCGAGCAGTACTTC.

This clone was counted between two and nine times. The CDR3 DNA reads TGTGCCAGCAGGGCCGGGACAGTGGAAGAGACCCAGTACTTC. As protein: CASRAGTVEETQYF. The chain couples TRBV2 to TRBJ2-5; 7 positions agree with TRBD1. Germline assignment: CDR1 SNHLY and CDR2 FYNNEI. V lost 6 bases to trimming and J lost 3 bases; unmatched junction nucleotides: 7. This CDR3 has 14 amino acids.

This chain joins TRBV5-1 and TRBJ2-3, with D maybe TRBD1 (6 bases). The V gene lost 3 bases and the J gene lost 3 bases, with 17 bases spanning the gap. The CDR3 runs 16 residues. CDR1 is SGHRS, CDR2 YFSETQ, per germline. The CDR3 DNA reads TGCGCCAGCAGCTCCGGACAGAGAGAACTTACAGATACGCAGTATTTT. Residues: CASSSGQRELTDTQYF.

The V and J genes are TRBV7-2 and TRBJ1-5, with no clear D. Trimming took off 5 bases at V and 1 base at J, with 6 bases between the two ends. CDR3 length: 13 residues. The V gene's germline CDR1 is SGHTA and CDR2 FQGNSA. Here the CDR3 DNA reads TGTGCCAGCAGCCAGTGGAGCAATCAGCCCCAGCATTTT. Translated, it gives CASSQWSNQPQHF.

CDR3 DNA sequence: TGCGCCAGCAGTGCGGCGGTTGCCGGGAGTTCCCACACAGATACGCAGTATTTT. Translating gives CASSAAVAGSSHTDTQYF. V and J are TRBV10-1 and TRBJ2-3; D possibly corresponds to TRBD2 (6 bases). The CDR3 loop spans 18 amino acids. V was cut by 4 bases and J by 2 bases, with 22 bases left in between. Germline V gene sequence: CDR1 WNHNN, CDR2 SYGVQD (reference sequence).

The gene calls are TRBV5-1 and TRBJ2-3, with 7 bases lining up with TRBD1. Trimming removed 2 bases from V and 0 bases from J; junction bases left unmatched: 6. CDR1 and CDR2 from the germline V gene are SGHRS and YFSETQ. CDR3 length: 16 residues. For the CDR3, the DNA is TGCGCCAGCAGCTTCGACAGGGAAAAAAGCACAGATACGCAGTATTTT. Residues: CASSFDREKSTDTQYF.

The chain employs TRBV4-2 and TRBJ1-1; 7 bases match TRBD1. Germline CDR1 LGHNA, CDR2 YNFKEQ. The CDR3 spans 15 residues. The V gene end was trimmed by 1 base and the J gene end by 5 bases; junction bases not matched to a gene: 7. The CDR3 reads CASSQVFQGGTEAFF. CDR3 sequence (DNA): TGTGCCAGCAGCCAAGTTTTCCAGGGGGGAACTGAAGCTTTCTTT.

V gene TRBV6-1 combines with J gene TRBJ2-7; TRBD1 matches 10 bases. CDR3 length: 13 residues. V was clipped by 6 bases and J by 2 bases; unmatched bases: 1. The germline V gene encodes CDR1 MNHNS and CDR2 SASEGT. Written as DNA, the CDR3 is TGTGCCAGCAGGGGGACAGGGGCCTACGAGCAGTACTTC. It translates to CASRGTGAYEQYF.

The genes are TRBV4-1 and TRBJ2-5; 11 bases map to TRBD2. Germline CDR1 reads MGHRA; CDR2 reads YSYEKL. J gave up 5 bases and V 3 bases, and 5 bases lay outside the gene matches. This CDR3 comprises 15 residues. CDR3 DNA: TGCGCCAGCAGCCAGGGGACTAGCGGTGGGGAGACCCAGTACTTC. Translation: CASSQGTSGGETQYF.

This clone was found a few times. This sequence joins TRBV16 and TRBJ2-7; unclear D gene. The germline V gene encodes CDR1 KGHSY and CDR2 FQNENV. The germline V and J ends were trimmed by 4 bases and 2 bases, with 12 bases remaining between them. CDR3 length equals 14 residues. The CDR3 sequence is CASSPTPPPYEQYF. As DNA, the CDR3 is TGTGCCAGCAGCCCTACCCCCCCACCCTACGAGCAGTACTTC.

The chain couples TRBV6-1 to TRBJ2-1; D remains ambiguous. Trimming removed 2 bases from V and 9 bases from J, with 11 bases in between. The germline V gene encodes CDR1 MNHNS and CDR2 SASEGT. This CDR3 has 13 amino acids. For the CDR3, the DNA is TGTGCCAGCAGTGAAAAGAGTTTCGCTGAGCAGTTCTTC. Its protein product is CASSEKSFAEQFF.

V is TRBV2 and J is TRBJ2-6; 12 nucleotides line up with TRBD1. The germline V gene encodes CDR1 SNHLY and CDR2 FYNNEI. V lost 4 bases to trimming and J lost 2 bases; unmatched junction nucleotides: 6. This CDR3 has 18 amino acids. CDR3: CASSVGDRGLAGANVLTF. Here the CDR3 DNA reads TGTGCCAGCAGTGTAGGGGACAGGGGGCTGGCTGGGGCCAACGTCCTGACTTTC.

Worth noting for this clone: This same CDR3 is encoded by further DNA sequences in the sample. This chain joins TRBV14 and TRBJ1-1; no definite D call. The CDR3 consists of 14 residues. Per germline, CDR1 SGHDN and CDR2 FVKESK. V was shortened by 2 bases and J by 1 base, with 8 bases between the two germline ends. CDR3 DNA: TGTGCCAGCAGCCAACTACCGGGGAACACTGAAGCTTTCTTT. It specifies CASSQLPGNTEAFF.

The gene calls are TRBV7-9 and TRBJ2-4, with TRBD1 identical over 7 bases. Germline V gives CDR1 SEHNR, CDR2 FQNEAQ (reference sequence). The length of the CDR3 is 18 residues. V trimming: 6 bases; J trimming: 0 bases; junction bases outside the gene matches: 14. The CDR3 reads CASRLNLDRDIAKNIQYF. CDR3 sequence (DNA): TGTGCCAGCAGGCTAAATCTAGACAGGGATATAGCCAAAAACATTCAGTACTTC.

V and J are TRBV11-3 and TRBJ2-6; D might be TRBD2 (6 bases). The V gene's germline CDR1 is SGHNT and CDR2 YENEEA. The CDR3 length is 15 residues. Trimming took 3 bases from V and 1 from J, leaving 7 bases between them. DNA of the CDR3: TGTGCCAGCAGCTTGGGGGGTTCTGGGGCCAACGTCCTGACTTTC. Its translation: CASSLGGSGANVLTF. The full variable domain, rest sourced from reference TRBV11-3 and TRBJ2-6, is EAGVVQSPRYKIIEKKQPVAFWCNPISGHNTLYWYLQNLGQGPELLIRYENEEAVDDSQLPKDRFSAERLKGVDSTLKIQPAELGDSAVYLCASSLGGSGANVLTFGAGSRLTVL.